This T cell receptor beta chain was obtained from a study of T cells in localized non-small cell lung cancer (dated by TCRdb to 2018 to 2020). For context, the study as a whole: The study examined T cell repertoires in approximately 240 patients with early-stage NSCLC and compared tumors with uninvolved tumor-adjacent lungs. The cohort comprised around 250 treatment-naïve NSCLC patients with resected, localized lung tumors. NSCLC patients had a mean age of approximately 66 years, and 129 were male and around 110 female. Overall study results and their limits: Since the design was exploratory, TCR variables were selected using unadjusted p-values with no false-discovery rate correction. Longer overall survival was associated with higher blood T cell density, whereas shorter survival was associated with higher adjacent-lung clonality. A median of about 61 of the top 100 tumor clones turned up in the paired uninvolved adjacent lung, and under 30 of those clones also ranked among the top 100 of that same adjacent lung. Because multi-region tumor sequencing was not performed, intratumor heterogeneity could not be ruled out. Uninvolved tumor-adjacent lung showed the highest T cell clonality, higher than tumor, which suggests more focused antigenic responses in the uninvolved tumor-adjacent lung.

As to this clone: No cognate antigen has been identified for it. No much larger clone is present one base from it, and per-base qualities are unavailable.

The immunoSEQ Assay was used to sequence TCR beta CDR3 regions from DNA. Concerning the study's data processing: T cell density was computed as TCR beta template counts normalized to usable DNA estimated by amplifying housekeeping genes. Richness was estimated using the preseqR package, with extrapolation to 400,000 templates for PBMC samples and to 120,000 templates for tissue samples. Clonality was taken to be one minus Pielou's evenness. Tissue-enriched TCRs were identified by differential abundance testing using productive amino-acid clonotypes, minimum total count 5 and alpha 0.1. The Jaccard Index and the Morisita Overlap Index were used to measure how much the repertoires overlapped between compartments. TCR beta CDR3s were clustered by GLIPH together with public tetramer-defined viral CDR3s, and at least three viral sequences plus V-gene enrichment were required for viral motifs. TCRdb stores this immuneACCESS table with in-frame sequences only. Part of the clones is absent; in the studies checked, under half of the shortfall reflects unresolved V genes, and no reason is known for the rest. V, J and clone size are those of that table, while D and trimming were read from the DNA. The sample yields fewer than 25,000 clones; around 93% were counted once. The top ten hold about 2.5% of the sample.

The CDR3 spans 15 residues, from the cysteine through the phenylalanine. The kept DNA is CDR3 alone, 45 bases in frame from the first base. In the germline V gene (reference sequence), CDR1 corresponds to MNHEY and CDR2 to SMNVEV. Compared with germline, V lacks 6 bases and J lacks 5 bases; bases without a gene match: 12. At diagnosis, tumor, uninvolved tumor-adjacent lung and peripheral blood were collected and then preserved as a mix of FFPE and fresh-frozen material. For TCR repertoire profiling, blood samples were analyzed in the form of peripheral blood mononuclear cells. The clonotype originates from a woman aged 35 to 69 with stage I lung adenocarcinoma. The receptor chain draws on TRBV27 and TRBJ2-7; the central 8 bases match TRBD1. Sequences were derived from peripheral blood, sampled before any cancer treatment. The sequence in DNA is TGTGCCAGCAGGTCAGGGGGCGCTTCCTTTCACGAGCAGTACTTC. This gives the protein CASRSGGASFHEQYF.